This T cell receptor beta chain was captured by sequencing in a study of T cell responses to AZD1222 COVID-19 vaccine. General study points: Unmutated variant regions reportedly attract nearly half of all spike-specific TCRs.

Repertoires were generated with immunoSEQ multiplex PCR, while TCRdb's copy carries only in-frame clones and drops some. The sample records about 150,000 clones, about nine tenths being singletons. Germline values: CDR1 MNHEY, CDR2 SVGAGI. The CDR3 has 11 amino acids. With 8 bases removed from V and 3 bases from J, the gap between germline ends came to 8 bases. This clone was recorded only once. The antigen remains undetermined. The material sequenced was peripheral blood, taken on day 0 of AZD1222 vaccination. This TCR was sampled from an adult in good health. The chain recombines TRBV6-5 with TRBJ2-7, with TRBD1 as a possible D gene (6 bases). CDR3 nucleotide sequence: TGTGCCAGCGTACAGGGCTACGAGCAGTACTTC. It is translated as CASVQGYEQYF.